One and the same sample provided the 23 T cell receptor beta chains below, sequenced in a study of blood T cells in healthy people across ages. Through a sample-barcoded 5' primer and a J-beta primer mix, a second PCR was run for roughly 6 to 11 cycles. In TCRdb, the 5' RACE reads were re-called with MiXCR into one record per CDR3 protein. The data contain 1.2 million to 1.5 million distinct CDR3 sequences, around 55% of them singletons. Sequences were obtained from blood. These receptors originate from a young man in good health.

This clonotype was seen once. This chain connects TRBV7-2 to TRBJ1-2; D is unresolved. The germline V gene has CDR1 SGHTA and CDR2 FQGNSA. V gave up 8 bases and J gave up 6 bases, with 13 bases separating them. This CDR3 comprises 12 residues. The CDR3 sequence: CASSLDSNGYTF. CDR3 sequence (DNA): TGTGCCAGCTCCCTAGATAGTAATGGCTACACCTTC. The full variable domain, in which reference TRBV7-2 and TRBJ1-2 provide the parts outside the CDR3, is GAGVSQSPSNKVTEKGKDVELRCDPISGHTALYWYRQSLGQGLEFLIYFQGNSAPDKSGLPSDRFSAERTGGSVSTLTIQRTQQEDSAVYLCASSLDSNGYTFGSGTRLTVV.

The rearrangement joins TRBV27 to TRBJ1-4; D is ambiguous. Trimming stripped 2 bases from V and 5 bases from J, with 6 bases between. The CDR3 spans 13 residues. The V gene's germline CDR1 is MNHEY and CDR2 SMNVEV (reference sequence). The CDR3 DNA reads TGTGCCAGCAGTTTAACGGGAAATGAAAAACTGTTTTTT. It codes for CASSLTGNEKLFF.

This clonotype was recorded once. This rearrangement joins TRBV15 to TRBJ2-3; perhaps D is TRBD1 or TRBD2 (5 bases each). The germline gives CDR1 LNHNV, CDR2 YYDKDF (reference sequence). The ends were cut back, 7 bases at V and 0 bases at J, with 8 bases in the middle. CDR3 size: 13 residues. This chain's CDR3 is CATIGTSTDTQYF. The CDR3 DNA reads as TGTGCCACCATCGGGACCAGCACAGATACGCAGTATTTT.

This clonotype was recorded only once. The chain is built from TRBV27 and TRBJ2-1; 8 positions match TRBD2. Per the germline V gene, CDR1 is MNHEY and CDR2 is SMNVEV (reference sequence). This CDR3 comprises 16 residues. Unmatched junction bases numbered 8, after V lost 4 bases and J lost 3 bases. This CDR3 reads CASSSPSSGYYNEQFF. CDR3 bases: TGTGCCAGCAGTTCCCCATCTAGCGGGTACTACAATGAGCAGTTCTTC.

The rearrangement links TRBV6-6 to TRBJ2-1; D gene ambiguous. Per germline, CDR1 MNHNY and CDR2 SVGAGI (reference sequence). V lost 4 bases, J lost 7 bases, and 11 bases lay in between. The CDR3 has 13 amino acids. The CDR3 is CASSLSQSNEQFF. DNA for the CDR3: TGTGCCAGCAGTTTATCCCAATCTAATGAGCAGTTCTTC.

The table lists this clonotype with a few counts. The chain uses TRBV9 and TRBJ2-3; 7 bases align to TRBD2. J was trimmed by 2 bases and V by 0 bases; bases with no gene match: 6. This CDR3 contains 16 residues. CDR1 is SGDLS, CDR2 YYNGEE, per germline. As DNA, the CDR3 is TGTGCCAGCAGCGTAGTTGCGGGGGTTACCACAGATACGCAGTATTTT. Amino acid sequence: CASSVVAGVTTDTQYF. The full variable domain, with the rest looked up from reference TRBV9 and TRBJ2-3, is DSGVTQTPKHLITATGQRVTLRCSPRSGDLSVYWYQQSLDQGLQFLIQYYNGEERAKGNILERFSAQQFPDLHSELNLSSLELGDSALYFCASSVVAGVTTDTQYFGPGTRLTVL.

This rearrangement joins TRBV7-2 to TRBJ1-6, with D possibly matching TRBD1 (5 bases). V shed 1 base and J shed 7 bases, with 11 bases lying between them. CDR1 is SGHTA, CDR2 FQGNSA, per germline. The length of the CDR3 is 15 residues. CDR3 bases: TGTGCCAGCAGCTTAGGGAGGGGCTCCAATTCACCCCTCCACTTT. Protein product: CASSLGRGSNSPLHF.

Here the CDR3 reads CSARAPGQAYGYTF. In DNA, the CDR3 is TGCAGTGCTAGAGCCCCGGGACAGGCCTATGGCTACACCTTC. The rearrangement links TRBV20-1 to TRBJ1-2; TRBD1 matches 8 bases. This CDR3 has 14 amino acids. Losses at the gene ends were 1 base for V and 4 bases for J; bases not matched to a gene: 5. Germline lookup yields CDR1 DFQATT and CDR2 SNEGSKA (reference sequence).

This clonotype has more than one count but fewer than ten. The chain couples TRBV20-1 to TRBJ2-7; 10 bases fit TRBD1. The ends lost 5 bases at V and 3 bases at J; junction bases unmatched: 4. Per the germline V gene, CDR1 is DFQATT and CDR2 is SNEGSKA (reference sequence). The CDR3 contains 13 residues. The CDR3 DNA sequence: TGCAGTGCTCGGACAGGGGGGTACTACGAGCAGTACTTC. Amino acids: CSARTGGYYEQYF.

Written as DNA, the CDR3 is TGTGCCAGCAGCCGGACTGCCACGAACACCGGGGAGCTGTTTTTT. Translation: CASSRTATNTGELFF. The chain recombines TRBV7-2 with TRBJ2-2; the D gene is possibly TRBD2 (5 bases). This CDR3 comprises 15 residues. V lost 5 bases and J 0 bases, leaving 10 bases between the germline ends. Germline V gives CDR1 SGHTA, CDR2 FQGNSA. The complete variable domain, with remaining parts taken from reference TRBV7-2 and TRBJ2-2, reads GAGVSQSPSNKVTEKGKDVELRCDPISGHTALYWYRQSLGQGLEFLIYFQGNSAPDKSGLPSDRFSAERTGGSVSTLTIQRTQQEDSAVYLCASSRTATNTGELFFGEGSRLTVL.

The rearrangement uses TRBV10-1 and TRBJ2-1; possibly TRBD1 or TRBD2 for D (7 bases each). The CDR3 covers 18 residues. V lost 0 bases and J 9 bases, leaving 24 bases between the germline ends. Per the germline V gene, CDR1 is WNHNN and CDR2 is SYGVQD (reference sequence). The CDR3 sequence: CASSESTGTAGKFVEQFF. In DNA form, the CDR3 reads TGCGCCAGCAGTGAGTCGACGGGGACAGCGGGAAAGTTCGTTGAGCAGTTCTTC.

J is TRBJ2-1 and V is TRBV28; the match to TRBD2 covers 10 bases. The CDR3 is made up of 16 amino acids. Germline V gives CDR1 MDHEN, CDR2 SYDVKM. V shed 7 bases, J shed 4 bases, and the junction held 10 bases outside the gene matches. This chain's CDR3 is CASTPLGTSVYNEQFF. CDR3 nucleotides: TGTGCCAGCACCCCGCTAGGGACTAGCGTTTACAATGAGCAGTTCTTC. Variable domain in full (rest from reference TRBV28 and TRBJ2-1): DVKVTQSSRYLVKRTGEKVFLECVQDMDHENMFWYRQDPGLGLRLIYFSYDVKMKEKGDIPEGYSVSREKKERFSLILESASTNQTSMYLCASTPLGTSVYNEQFFGPGTRLTVL.

This clonotype was counted once. The chain combines TRBV4-2 with TRBJ2-5; weak D call: TRBD2 (6 bases). With the DNA end fitting TRBJ2-7 better, the J assignment may be wrong. The CDR3 is 15 residues long. The germline CDR1 and CDR2 sequences are LGHNA and YNFKEQ. The CDR3 DNA reads as TGTGCCAGCAGCCAAGGCCCCGGGGGTCTGGGCGAGCAGTACTTC. It is translated as CASSQGPGGLGEQYF.

This rearrangement joins TRBV20-1 to TRBJ1-2; D may be TRBD1 (5 bases). The V end was cut by 6 bases, the J end by 7 bases, with 18 bases between. Germline CDR1 DFQATT, CDR2 SNEGSKA (reference sequence). The CDR3 has 13 residues. The CDR3 DNA reads TGCAGTGCCCATGTGGGGGAATCTGGTGGCTACACCTTC. Translating it yields CSAHVGESGGYTF.

The J gene is TRBJ2-3, the V gene TRBV5-1; D not resolved. Deletions cut 0 bases from V and 6 bases from J, with 17 bases between. The CDR3 extends over 16 amino acids. Germline-derived CDR1 and CDR2 are SGHRS and YFSETQ. This chain's CDR3 is CASSLAVAQAADTQYF. DNA for the CDR3: TGCGCCAGCAGCTTGGCCGTGGCTCAGGCGGCGGATACGCAGTATTTT.

V and J are TRBV6-1 and TRBJ2-1; possibly TRBD2 for D (5 bases). Germline V gene lookup returns CDR1 MNHNS and CDR2 SASEGT. The CDR3 has 17 amino acids. V lost 6 bases and J lost 6, with 24 bases in between. CDR3 loop: CASSPLEGPDLCNEQFF. The DNA for the CDR3 is TGTGCCAGCAGCCCCCTCGAGGGCCCCGACCTCTGCAATGAGCAGTTCTTC.

This chain connects TRBV28 to TRBJ1-5; D ambiguous. The V and J ends lost 7 bases and 5 bases respectively, with 9 bases between them. There are 12 residues in the CDR3. The germline V gene has CDR1 MDHEN and CDR2 SYDVKM. CDR3 coding DNA: TGTGCCAGCAAGGGTGCCCATCAGCCCCAGCATTTT. The encoded protein is CASKGAHQPQHF.

The chain recombines TRBV11-2 with TRBJ2-7, with a possible D match to TRBD1 (6 bases). V lost 6 bases to trimming and J lost 1 base, with 19 bases between them. Germline lookup yields CDR1 SGHAT and CDR2 FQNNGV. CDR3 length equals 16 residues. This chain's CDR3 is CASRRVVGGSSYEQYF. The CDR3 DNA is TGTGCCAGCAGAAGAGTTGTAGGGGGTTCATCCTACGAGCAGTACTTC.

The rearrangement uses TRBV12-3 or TRBV12-4 and TRBJ2-7, with D possibly matching TRBD2 (6 bases). The V end was cut by 3 bases, the J end by 4 bases, with 13 bases between. The CDR3 has 14 residues. The CDR3 loop is CASSLTVREYEQYF. Here the CDR3 DNA reads TGTGCCAGCAGTTTGACAGTTCGGGAGTACGAGCAGTACTTC.

V is TRBV6-2 or TRBV6-3 and J is TRBJ1-1; 7 bases line up with TRBD1. The CDR3 runs 14 residues. V shed 8 bases and J 4 bases; nucleotides not matched to a gene: 10. Germline CDR1 is MNHEY and CDR2 is SVGEGT. CDR3 coding DNA: TGTGCCAGCGTACTAACAGGGGTTGGCACTGAAGCTTTCTTT. The encoded protein is CASVLTGVGTEAFF.

This clonotype came up once. The chain links TRBV10-3 to TRBJ1-1; 8 bases line up with TRBD1. J gave up 1 base and V 11 bases, and 9 bases lay outside the gene matches. The CDR3 loop spans 14 amino acids. Germline V CDR1 and CDR2: ENHRY, SYGVKD. Here the CDR3 DNA reads TGTGCCGCCCAGAACAGGGGGGGGAACACTGAAGCTTTCTTT. It codes for CAAQNRGGNTEAFF.

The genes are TRBV27 and TRBJ2-4; TRBD1 matches 8 bases. The J call may be mistaken, given a closer DNA end match to TRBJ2-7. In germline, CDR1 is MNHEY, CDR2 SMNVEV (reference sequence). CDR3 length: 16 amino acids. The CDR3 reads CASSPVGQGAFYEQYF. The CDR3, as DNA: TGTGCCAGCAGTCCAGTGGGTCAGGGGGCTTTTTACGAGCAGTACTTC.

This clonotype came up a few times. The chain uses TRBV5-1 and TRBJ2-4, with D perhaps matching TRBD1 (6 bases). Germline CDR1 SGHRS, CDR2 YFSETQ. V shed 2 bases and J shed 8 bases, with 14 bases lying between them. The CDR3 loop spans 14 amino acids. The CDR3 protein is CASSFGQGLDIQYF. CDR3 nucleotides: TGCGCCAGCAGCTTCGGGCAGGGGTTGGACATTCAGTACTTC. The entire variable domain, with the rest obtained from reference TRBV5-1 and TRBJ2-4, is as follows: KAGVTQTPRYLIKTRGQQVTLSCSPISGHRSVSWYQQTPGQGLQFLFEYFSETQRNKGNFPGRFSGRQFSNSRSEMNVSTLELGDSALYLCASSFGQGLDIQYFGAGTRLSVL.